This TCR beta chain was recorded in a study of T cells expressing NK-cell markers. CDR1 and CDR2 (germline): SGHAT, FQNNGV. This CDR3 spans 15 amino acids. From its re-call of the 5' RACE reads, TCRdb lists each CDR3 protein once, without DNA. This sample contains hundreds of thousands of distinct CDR3 sequences. The chain carries TRBV11-2 and TRBJ2-1; the TRBD2 assignment by TCRdb is unverifiable without DNA. Sample: blood T cells: a sorted CD56 or NKG2C T cell subset, CD4+ or CD8+ T cells, or bulk PBMC T cells (not recorded which). The TCR comes from a woman between 18 and 69 years old in good health. CDR3 amino acids: CASSLVASEYNEQFF.